This T cell receptor beta chain appears in the sequencing data of a study of T cell responses to AZD1222 COVID-19 vaccine. From germline, CDR1 is LNHNV and CDR2 YYDKDF (reference sequence). The CDR3 sequence is 15 residues long. V lost 2 bases and J 2 bases, leaving 7 bases between the germline ends. Data came from immunoSEQ multiplex PCR; TCRdb stores just in-frame clones and leaves some out. The sample holds around 130,000 clones, 86% seen once. This clone is a singleton in its sample. The sequence was collected from an adult in good health. Sequencing used peripheral blood, obtained on day 0 of AZD1222 vaccination. The chain joins TRBV15 to TRBJ2-6, with D tentatively TRBD1 (5 bases). The CDR3 protein is CATSRQGAGANVLTF. The CDR3 region has the DNA TGTGCCACCAGCAGACAAGGGGCTGGGGCCAACGTCCTGACTTTC. The full variable domain, completed using reference TRBV15 and TRBJ2-6, is DAMVIQNPRYQVTQFGKPVTLSCSQTLNHNVMYWYQQKSSQAPKLLFHYYDKDFNNEADTPDNFQSRRPNTSFCFLDIRSPGLGDTAMYLCATSRQGAGANVLTFGAGSRLTVL.